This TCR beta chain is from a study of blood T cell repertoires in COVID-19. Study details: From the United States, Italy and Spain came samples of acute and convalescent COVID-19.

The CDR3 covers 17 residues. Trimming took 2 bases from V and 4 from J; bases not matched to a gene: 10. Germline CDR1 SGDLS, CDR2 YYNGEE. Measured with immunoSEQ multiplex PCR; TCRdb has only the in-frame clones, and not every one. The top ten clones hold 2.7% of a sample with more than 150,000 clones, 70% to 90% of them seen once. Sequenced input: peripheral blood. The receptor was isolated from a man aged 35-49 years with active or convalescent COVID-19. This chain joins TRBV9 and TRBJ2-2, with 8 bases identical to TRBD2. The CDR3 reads CASSVDGGASVTGELFF. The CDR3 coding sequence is TGTGCCAGCAGCGTCGACGGGGGGGCCTCGGTCACCGGGGAGCTGTTTTTT. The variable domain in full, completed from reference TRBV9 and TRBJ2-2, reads DSGVTQTPKHLITATGQRVTLRCSPRSGDLSVYWYQQSLDQGLQFLIQYYNGEERAKGNILERFSAQQFPDLHSELNLSSLELGDSALYFCASSVDGGASVTGELFFGEGSRLTVL.